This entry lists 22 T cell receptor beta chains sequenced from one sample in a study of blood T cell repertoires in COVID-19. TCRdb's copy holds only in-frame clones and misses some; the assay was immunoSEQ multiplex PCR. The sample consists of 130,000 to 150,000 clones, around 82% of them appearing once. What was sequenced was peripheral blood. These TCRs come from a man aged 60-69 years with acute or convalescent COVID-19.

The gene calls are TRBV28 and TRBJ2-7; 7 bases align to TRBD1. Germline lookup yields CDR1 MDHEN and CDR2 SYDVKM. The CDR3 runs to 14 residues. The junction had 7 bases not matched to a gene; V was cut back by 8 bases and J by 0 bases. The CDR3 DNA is TGTGCCAGCTTTACAGGACAGGACTCCTACGAGCAGTACTTC. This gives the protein CASFTGQDSYEQYF.

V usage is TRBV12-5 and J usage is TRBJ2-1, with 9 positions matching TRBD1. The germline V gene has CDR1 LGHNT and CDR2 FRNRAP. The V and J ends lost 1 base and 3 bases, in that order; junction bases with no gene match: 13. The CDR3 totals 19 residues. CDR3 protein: CASGLAQVGGTGFYNEQFF. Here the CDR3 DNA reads TGTGCTAGTGGTTTGGCCCAAGTGGGGGGGACAGGGTTCTACAATGAGCAGTTCTTC. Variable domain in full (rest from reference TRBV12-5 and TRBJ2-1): DARVTQTPRHKVTEMGQEVTMRCQPILGHNTVFWYRQTMMQGLELLAYFRNRAPLDDSGMPKDRFSAEMPDATLATLKIQPSEPRDSAVYFCASGLAQVGGTGFYNEQFFGPGTRLTVL.

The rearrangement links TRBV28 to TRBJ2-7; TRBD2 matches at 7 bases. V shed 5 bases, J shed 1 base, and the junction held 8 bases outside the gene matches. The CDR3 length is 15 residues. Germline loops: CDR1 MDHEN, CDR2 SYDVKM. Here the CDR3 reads CASSRRGVLSYEQYF. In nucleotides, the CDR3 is TGTGCCAGCAGTCGCCGGGGGGTTTTATCCTACGAGCAGTACTTC.

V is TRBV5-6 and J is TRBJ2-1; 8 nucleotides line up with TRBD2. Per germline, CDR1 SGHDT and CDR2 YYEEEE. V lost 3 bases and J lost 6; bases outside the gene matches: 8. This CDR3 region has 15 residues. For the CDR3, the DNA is TGTGCCAGCAGCTCTCCGGGACTAGGGATCAATGAGCAGTTCTTC. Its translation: CASSSPGLGINEQFF.

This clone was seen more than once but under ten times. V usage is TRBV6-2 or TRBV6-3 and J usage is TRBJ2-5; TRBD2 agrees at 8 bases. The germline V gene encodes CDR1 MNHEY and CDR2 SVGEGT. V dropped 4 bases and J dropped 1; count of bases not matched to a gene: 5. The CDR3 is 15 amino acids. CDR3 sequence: CASSWPTSGQETQYF. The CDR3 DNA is TGTGCCAGCAGTTGGCCTACTAGCGGCCAAGAGACCCAGTACTTC.

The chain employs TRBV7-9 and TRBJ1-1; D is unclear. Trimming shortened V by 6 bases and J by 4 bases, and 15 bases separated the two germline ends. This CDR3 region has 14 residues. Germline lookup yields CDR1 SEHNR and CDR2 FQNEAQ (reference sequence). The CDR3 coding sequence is TGTGCCAGCAGACCAAGTTTGACGGGCACTGAAGCTTTCTTT. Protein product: CASRPSLTGTEAFF.

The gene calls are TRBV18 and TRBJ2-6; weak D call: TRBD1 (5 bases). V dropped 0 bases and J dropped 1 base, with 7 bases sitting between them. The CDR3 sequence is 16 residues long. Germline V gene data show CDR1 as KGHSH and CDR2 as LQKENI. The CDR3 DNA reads TGTGCCAGCTCACCACCGCAGGGATCTGGGGCCAACGTCCTGACTTTC. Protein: CASSPPQGSGANVLTF.

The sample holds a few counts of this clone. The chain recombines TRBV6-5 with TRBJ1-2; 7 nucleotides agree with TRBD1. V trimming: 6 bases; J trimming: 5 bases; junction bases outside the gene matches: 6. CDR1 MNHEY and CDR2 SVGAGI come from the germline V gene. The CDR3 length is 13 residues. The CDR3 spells CASSRGQVYGYTF. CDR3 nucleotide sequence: TGTGCCAGCAGCCGCGGACAGGTTTATGGCTACACCTTC.

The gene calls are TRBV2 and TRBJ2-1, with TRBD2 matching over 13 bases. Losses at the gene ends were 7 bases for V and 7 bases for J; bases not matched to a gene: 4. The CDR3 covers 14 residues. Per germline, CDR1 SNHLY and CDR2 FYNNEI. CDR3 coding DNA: TGTGCCAGCACCCCGGGACTAGCGGGGAATGAGCAGTTCTTC. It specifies CASTPGLAGNEQFF.

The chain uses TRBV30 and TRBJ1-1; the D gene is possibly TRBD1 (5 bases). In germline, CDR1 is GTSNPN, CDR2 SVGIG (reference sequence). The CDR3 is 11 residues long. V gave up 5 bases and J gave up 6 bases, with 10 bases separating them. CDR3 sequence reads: CAWGRGSEAFF. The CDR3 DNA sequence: TGTGCCTGGGGGAGGGGCTCTGAAGCTTTCTTT.

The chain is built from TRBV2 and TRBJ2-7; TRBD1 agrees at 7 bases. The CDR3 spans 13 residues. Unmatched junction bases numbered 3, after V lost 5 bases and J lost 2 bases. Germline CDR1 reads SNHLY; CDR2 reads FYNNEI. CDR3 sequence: CASSLGQPYEQYF. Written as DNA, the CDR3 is TGTGCCAGCAGTCTGGGACAGCCCTACGAGCAGTACTTC. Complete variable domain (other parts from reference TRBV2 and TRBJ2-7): EPEVTQTPSHQVTQMGQEVILRCVPISNHLYFYWYRQILGQKVEFLVSFYNNEISEKSEIFDDQFSVERPDGSNFTLKIRSTKLEDSAMYFCASSLGQPYEQYFGPGTRLTVT.

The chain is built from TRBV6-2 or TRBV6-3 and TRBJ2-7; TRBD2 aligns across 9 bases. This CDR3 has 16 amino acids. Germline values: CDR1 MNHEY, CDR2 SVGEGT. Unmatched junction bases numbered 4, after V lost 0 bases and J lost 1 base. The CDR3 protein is CASSYSDSGSSYEQYF. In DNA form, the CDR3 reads TGTGCCAGCAGTTACTCTGATAGCGGGAGTTCCTACGAGCAGTACTTC.

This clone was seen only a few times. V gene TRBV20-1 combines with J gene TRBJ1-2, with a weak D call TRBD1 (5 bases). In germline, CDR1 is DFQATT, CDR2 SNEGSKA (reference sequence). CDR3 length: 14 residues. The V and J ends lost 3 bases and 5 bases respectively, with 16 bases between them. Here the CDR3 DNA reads TGCAGTGCTAGTGCCATTGGGGCAGGGTATGGCTACACCTTC. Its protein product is CSASAIGAGYGYTF.

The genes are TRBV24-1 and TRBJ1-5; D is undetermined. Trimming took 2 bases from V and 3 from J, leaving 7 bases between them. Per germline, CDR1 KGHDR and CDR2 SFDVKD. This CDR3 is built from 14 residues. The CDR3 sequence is CATSDWRDNQPQHF. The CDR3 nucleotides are TGTGCCACCAGTGATTGGAGGGACAATCAGCCCCAGCATTTT.

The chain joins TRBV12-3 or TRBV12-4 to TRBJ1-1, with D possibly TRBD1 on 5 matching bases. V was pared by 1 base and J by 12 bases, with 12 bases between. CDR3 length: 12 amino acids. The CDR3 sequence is CASSLEGLLSFF. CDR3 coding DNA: TGTGCCAGCAGTTTAGAGGGACTCTTGTCTTTCTTT.

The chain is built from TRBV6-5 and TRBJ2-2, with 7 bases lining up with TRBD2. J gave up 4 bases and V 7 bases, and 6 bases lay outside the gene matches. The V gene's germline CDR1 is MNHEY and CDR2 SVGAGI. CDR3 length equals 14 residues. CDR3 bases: TGTGCCAGCAAGGGTCTAGCGGTCACCGGGGAGCTGTTTTTT. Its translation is CASKGLAVTGELFF.

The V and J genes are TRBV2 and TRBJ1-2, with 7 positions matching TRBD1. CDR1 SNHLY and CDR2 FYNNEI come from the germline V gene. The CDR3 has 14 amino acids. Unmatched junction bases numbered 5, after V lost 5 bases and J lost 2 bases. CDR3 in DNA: TGTGCCAGCAGTTCCGGGACAGCCAACTATGGCTACACCTTC. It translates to CASSSGTANYGYTF.

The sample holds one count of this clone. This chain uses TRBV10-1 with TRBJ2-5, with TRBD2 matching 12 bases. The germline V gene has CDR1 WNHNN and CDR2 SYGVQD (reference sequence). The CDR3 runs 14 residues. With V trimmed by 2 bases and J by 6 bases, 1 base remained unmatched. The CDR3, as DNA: TGCGCCAGCAGTGAGACTAGCGGGAGGCAGACCCAGTACTTC. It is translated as CASSETSGRQTQYF.

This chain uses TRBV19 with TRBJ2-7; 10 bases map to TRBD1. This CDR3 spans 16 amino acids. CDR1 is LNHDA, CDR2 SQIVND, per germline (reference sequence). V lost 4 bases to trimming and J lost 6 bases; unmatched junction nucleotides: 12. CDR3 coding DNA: TGTGCCAGTAGTAGCCTGACAGGGGGCGCGCTCGGCGAGCAGTACTTC. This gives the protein CASSSLTGGALGEQYF.

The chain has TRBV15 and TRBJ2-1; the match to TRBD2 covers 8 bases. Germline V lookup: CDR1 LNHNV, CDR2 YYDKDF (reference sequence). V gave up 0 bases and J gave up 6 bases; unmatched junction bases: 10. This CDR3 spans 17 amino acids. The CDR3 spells CATSRDLGGLVFNEQFF. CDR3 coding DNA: TGTGCCACCAGCAGAGATCTGGGGGGACTAGTATTCAATGAGCAGTTCTTC.

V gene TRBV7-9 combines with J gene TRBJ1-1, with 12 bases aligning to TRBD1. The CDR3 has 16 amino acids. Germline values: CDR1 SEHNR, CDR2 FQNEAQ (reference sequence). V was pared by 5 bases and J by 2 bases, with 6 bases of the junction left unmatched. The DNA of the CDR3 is TGTGCCAGCAGCAACCGGGACAGGGGGCAAAACACTGAAGCTTTCTTT. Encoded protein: CASSNRDRGQNTEAFF.

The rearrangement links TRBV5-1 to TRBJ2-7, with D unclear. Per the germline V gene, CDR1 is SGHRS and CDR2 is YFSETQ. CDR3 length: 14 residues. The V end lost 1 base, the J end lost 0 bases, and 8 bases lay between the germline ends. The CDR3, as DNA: TGCGCCAGCAGCTTGATTCCTAGCTCCTACGAGCAGTACTTC. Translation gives CASSLIPSSYEQYF. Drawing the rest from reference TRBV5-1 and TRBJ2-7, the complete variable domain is KAGVTQTPRYLIKTRGQQVTLSCSPISGHRSVSWYQQTPGQGLQFLFEYFSETQRNKGNFPGRFSGRQFSNSRSEMNVSTLELGDSALYLCASSLIPSSYEQYFGPGTRLTVT.